This is a list of T cell receptor beta chains from one sample in a study of CD8 T cells in Susac syndrome. TCRdb reprocessed the immunoSEQ multiplex PCR reads via MiXCR and lists one record per CDR3 protein. The table records some 110,000 distinct CDR3 sequences, over 90% of them present only once. Material for sequencing was CD8+ T cells from PBMCs. The receptors originated from a human donor with Susac syndrome. Each CDR3 is given with its conserved first and last residue. A D gene is named only where the DNA matches it firmly. The size entry is marked missing in some rows and otherwise reads once, few, many or a size class.

D gene: .; clone size: .; V gene: TRBV20-1; J gene: TRBJ2-7; CDR3 DNA: TGCAGTGCTAGCATCAACGGGGCCGAGCAGTACTTC; CDR3 protein: CSASINGAEQYF
D gene: .; clone size: few; V gene: TRBV29-1; J gene: TRBJ2-7; CDR3 DNA: TGCAGCGTTGACACCTCCTACGAGCAGTACTTC; CDR3 protein: CSVDTSYEQYF
D gene: TRBD1; clone size: .; V gene: TRBV9; J gene: TRBJ1-2; CDR3 DNA: TGTGCCAGCAGCCCCCAGACAGGGCCTAACTATGGCTACACCTTC; CDR3 protein: CASSPQTGPNYGYTF
D gene: TRBD2; clone size: .; V gene: TRBV2; J gene: TRBJ2-1; CDR3 DNA: TGTGCCAGCAGGGTTAGCGGGAGCTCCTACAATGAGCAGTTCTTC; CDR3 protein: CASRVSGSSYNEQFF
D gene: TRBD1; clone size: .; V gene: TRBV29-1; J gene: TRBJ1-4; CDR3 DNA: TGCAGCGTTGAAGGGACAGGGACCCCAACTAATGAAAAACTGTTTTTT; CDR3 protein: CSVEGTGTPTNEKLFF
D gene: .; clone size: .; V gene: TRBV7-2; J gene: TRBJ2-4; CDR3 DNA: TGTGCCAGCAGCCCTTCCCTGACAGGGAGGGAGGGGAACATTCAGTACTTC; CDR3 protein: CASSPSLTGREGNIQYF
D gene: TRBD1; clone size: .; V gene: TRBV20-1; J gene: TRBJ2-7; CDR3 DNA: TGCAGTGCTAGAGCGAAGACAGGGGTCTCCTACGAGCAGTACTTC; CDR3 protein: CSARAKTGVSYEQYF
D gene: TRBD1; clone size: .; V gene: TRBV4-1; J gene: TRBJ2-7; CDR3 DNA: TGCGCCAGCAGCCCTTTCACCTTAGTGGTCAGGGGGCTATACGAGCAGTACTTC; CDR3 protein: CASSPFTLVVRGLYEQYF
D gene: .; clone size: .; V gene: TRBV11-3; J gene: TRBJ2-1; CDR3 DNA: TGTGCCAGCAGCTTAGGCATCGGTGACAATGAGCAGTTCTTC; CDR3 protein: CASSLGIGDNEQFF
D gene: TRBD1; clone size: .; V gene: TRBV4-1; J gene: TRBJ2-3; CDR3 DNA: TGCGCCAGCAGCCAGGGACAGGGAGGTACAGATACGCAGTATTTT; CDR3 protein: CASSQGQGGTDTQYF
D gene: .; clone size: .; V gene: TRBV5-6; J gene: TRBJ2-5; CDR3 DNA: TGTGCCAGCAGCCGTGTGAGGGACCGGGAGGAGACCCAGTACTTC; CDR3 protein: CASSRVRDREETQYF
D gene: .; clone size: .; V gene: TRBV7-8; J gene: TRBJ2-7; CDR3 DNA: TGTGCCAGCAGCCTAACAGGATACTACGAGCAGTACTTC; CDR3 protein: CASSLTGYYEQYF
D gene: TRBD1; clone size: .; V gene: TRBV2; J gene: TRBJ1-2; CDR3 DNA: TGTGCCCTAAGGGGGGACAGGGGCTTTGGCTACACCTTC; CDR3 protein: CALRGDRGFGYTF
D gene: .; clone size: .; V gene: TRBV11-2; J gene: TRBJ2-7; CDR3 DNA: TGTGCCAGCAGCTTAGAAACGGGCCCGGAGCAGTACTTC; CDR3 protein: CASSLETGPEQYF
D gene: .; clone size: once; V gene: TRBV7-8; J gene: TRBJ1-2; CDR3 DNA: TGTGCCAGCAGCTCTTACGGGACACTGCTTAACTATGGCTACACCTTC; CDR3 protein: CASSSYGTLLNYGYTF
D gene: .; clone size: .; V gene: TRBV7-9; J gene: TRBJ2-7; CDR3 DNA: TGTGCCAGCAGCCCAATAGGCGGGGGCACCGTCCACGAGCAGTACTTC; CDR3 protein: CASSPIGGGTVHEQYF
D gene: .; clone size: .; V gene: TRBV11-2; J gene: TRBJ1-1; CDR3 DNA: TGTGCCAGCAGCACCCATCCTAACACTGAAGCTTTCTTT; CDR3 protein: CASSTHPNTEAFF
D gene: .; clone size: .; V gene: TRBV2; J gene: TRBJ2-3; CDR3 DNA: TGTGCCAGCAGTGAAGGGTCAGATACGCAGTATTTT; CDR3 protein: CASSEGSDTQYF
D gene: .; clone size: .; V gene: TRBV5-6; J gene: TRBJ2-7; CDR3 DNA: TGTGCCAGCAGCTTTCAAATTCAGTCCCACGAGCAGTACTTC; CDR3 protein: CASSFQIQSHEQYF
D gene: .; clone size: few; V gene: TRBV4-1; J gene: TRBJ1-1; CDR3 DNA: TGCGCCAGCAGCCATTGGGGGGCTAACACTGAAGCTTTCTTT; CDR3 protein: CASSHWGANTEAFF
D gene: TRBD1; clone size: once; V gene: TRBV7-9; J gene: TRBJ2-4; CDR3 DNA: TGTGCCAGCGGAGACCAGGGGACAGGGAGAGCCAAAAACATTCAGTACTTC; CDR3 protein: CASGDQGTGRAKNIQYF
D gene: .; clone size: .; V gene: TRBV6-6; J gene: TRBJ1-5; CDR3 DNA: TGTGCCAGCAGTTACGAAGCATCCAATCAGCCCCAGCATTTT; CDR3 protein: CASSYEASNQPQHF
D gene: TRBD2; clone size: .; V gene: TRBV9; J gene: TRBJ2-3; CDR3 DNA: TGTGCCAGCAGCGGGACTAGCGGGGGGTTAGATACGCAGTATTTT; CDR3 protein: CASSGTSGGLDTQYF
D gene: .; clone size: .; V gene: TRBV19; J gene: TRBJ2-6; CDR3 DNA: TGTGCCAGTAGTATAGGTGACTCTGGGGCCAACGTCCTGACTTTC; CDR3 protein: CASSIGDSGANVLTF
D gene: .; clone size: once; V gene: TRBV20-1; J gene: TRBJ1-1; CDR3 DNA: TGCAGTGCTAGGAGGGCGGCAGAGAGGGTGGAGAACACTGAAGCTTTCTTT; CDR3 protein: CSARRAAERVENTEAFF
D gene: .; clone size: once; V gene: TRBV24-1; J gene: TRBJ2-7; CDR3 DNA: TGTGCCACCAGTGATTCTCGACAGTACGAGCAGTACTTC; CDR3 protein: CATSDSRQYEQYF
D gene: .; clone size: .; V gene: TRBV6-5; J gene: TRBJ2-1; CDR3 DNA: TGTGCCAGCAGTGAGTGGGGGGCAAGCAATGAGCAGTTCTTC; CDR3 protein: CASSEWGASNEQFF
D gene: TRBD2; clone size: .; V gene: TRBV3-1; J gene: TRBJ2-1; CDR3 DNA: TGTGCCAGCAGCCAAGAATTCGGACTAGCGGCCTACAATGAGCAGTTCTTC; CDR3 protein: CASSQEFGLAAYNEQFF
D gene: .; clone size: .; V gene: TRBV5-6; J gene: TRBJ1-1; CDR3 DNA: TGTGCCAGCAGCTTGGCCGAGCTAGGGGCTTTCTTT; CDR3 protein: CASSLAELGAFF
D gene: TRBD2; clone size: .; V gene: TRBV29-1; J gene: TRBJ2-1; CDR3 DNA: TGCAGCGTTATGGGACTAGCGTCTTACAATGAGCAGTTCTTC; CDR3 protein: CSVMGLASYNEQFF
D gene: TRBD2; clone size: .; V gene: TRBV12-3/TRBV12-4; J gene: TRBJ2-3; CDR3 DNA: TGTGCCAGCACCGATCTAGCGGGGAACACAGATACGCAGTATTTT; CDR3 protein: CASTDLAGNTDTQYF
D gene: .; clone size: .; V gene: TRBV27; J gene: TRBJ1-1; CDR3 DNA: TGTGCCAGCAGCTTATGGTTTGGGACTGAAGCTTTCTTT; CDR3 protein: CASSLWFGTEAFF
D gene: .; clone size: once; V gene: TRBV15; J gene: TRBJ2-7; CDR3 DNA: TGTGCCACCAGCAGAGTGGGTGGTGGATACGAGCAGTACTTC; CDR3 protein: CATSRVGGGYEQYF
D gene: TRBD1; clone size: .; V gene: TRBV3-1; J gene: TRBJ1-5; CDR3 DNA: TGTGCCAGCAGCGCAGGGGGGCGAAATCAGCCCCAGCATTTT; CDR3 protein: CASSAGGRNQPQHF
D gene: .; clone size: few; V gene: TRBV20-1; J gene: TRBJ1-2; CDR3 DNA: TGCAGTGCTAGGACGGACTATGGCTACACCTTC; CDR3 protein: CSARTDYGYTF
D gene: TRBD2; clone size: .; V gene: TRBV5-1; J gene: TRBJ2-1; CDR3 DNA: TGCGCCAGCAGCTTGAGCCCTAGCGGGGGGGCCGGGTCCTACAATGAGCAGTTCTTC; CDR3 protein: CASSLSPSGGAGSYNEQFF
D gene: .; clone size: .; V gene: TRBV29-1; J gene: TRBJ1-4; CDR3 DNA: TGCAGCGCCACTATAGGGTTGGCTAATGAAAAACTGTTTTTT; CDR3 protein: CSATIGLANEKLFF
D gene: TRBD1; clone size: .; V gene: TRBV7-6; J gene: TRBJ2-5; CDR3 DNA: TGTGCCAGCAGACCCGGGACAGGGATTCAAGAGACCCAGTACTTC; CDR3 protein: CASRPGTGIQETQYF
D gene: TRBD1; clone size: .; V gene: TRBV9; J gene: TRBJ2-7; CDR3 DNA: TGTGCCAGCAGCGTCGGACAGGGGGTGGCCTACGAGCAGTACTTC; CDR3 protein: CASSVGQGVAYEQYF
D gene: .; clone size: .; V gene: TRBV4-1; J gene: TRBJ2-5; CDR3 DNA: TGCGCCAGCAGGGGGGGAGAGACCCAGTACTTC; CDR3 protein: CASRGGETQYF
D gene: TRBD1; clone size: few; V gene: TRBV19; J gene: TRBJ2-1; CDR3 DNA: TGTGCCAGTAGTGCCGGGACAGTAAATGAGCAGTTCTTC; CDR3 protein: CASSAGTVNEQFF
D gene: .; clone size: .; V gene: TRBV2; J gene: TRBJ2-7; CDR3 DNA: TGTGCCAGCAGTGCCGTGAGCGGGGAGCAGTACTTC; CDR3 protein: CASSAVSGEQYF
D gene: .; clone size: .; V gene: TRBV12-3/TRBV12-4; J gene: TRBJ2-2; CDR3 DNA: TGTGCCAGCAGTTACCACACCGGGGAGCTGTTTTTT; CDR3 protein: CASSYHTGELFF
D gene: .; clone size: .; V gene: TRBV4-1; J gene: TRBJ1-2; CDR3 DNA: TGCGCCAGCAGCCAAGTGGGGGAACCCCATGGCTACACCTTC; CDR3 protein: CASSQVGEPHGYTF
D gene: TRBD1; clone size: once; V gene: TRBV15; J gene: TRBJ2-7; CDR3 DNA: TGTGCCACCAGCAGAGACCCGGGACAGCACTACGAGCAGTACTTC; CDR3 protein: CATSRDPGQHYEQYF
D gene: TRBD2; clone size: .; V gene: TRBV15; J gene: TRBJ2-1; CDR3 DNA: TGTGCCACCAGCAGAGAGGGACTAGCGGGGGGCTCCTACAATGAGCAGTTCTTC; CDR3 protein: CATSREGLAGGSYNEQFF
D gene: .; clone size: .; V gene: TRBV19; J gene: TRBJ1-1; CDR3 DNA: TGTGCCAGTAGTGCCTACACGAACACTGAAGCTTTCTTT; CDR3 protein: CASSAYTNTEAFF
D gene: .; clone size: .; V gene: TRBV10-3; J gene: TRBJ2-3; CDR3 DNA: TGTGCCATCGCGGGACAGTCCACAGATACGCAGTATTTT; CDR3 protein: CAIAGQSTDTQYF
D gene: .; clone size: .; V gene: TRBV20-1; J gene: TRBJ2-3; CDR3 DNA: TGCAGTGCTATCCGGGATTATCGCACAGATACGCAGTATTTT; CDR3 protein: CSAIRDYRTDTQYF